This T cell receptor (beta chain) was retrieved from a study of tumor-infiltrating lymphocytes in primary liver carcinoma (dated by TCRdb to 2017 to 2019). For the wider study: Hepatocellular carcinoma (four) or combined HCC and intrahepatic cholangiocarcinoma (one) was present in the five patients, who were three men and two women aged 30 to 69 years. Samples yielded roughly 3.5 to 8 million productive TCRbeta reads; read depth did not differ significantly between tissue types. Reproducibility between technical replicate repertoires was high, with correlation coefficients above 0.95 and mean shared-clone rates approximately 0.91. To link TCRbeta repertoire diversity with the local molecular phenotype, the approximately 25 tumor region samples were profiled using Agilent mRNA microarrays. TCRbeta repertoire sequencing covered 35 specimens from 5 patients: 25 or so tumor regions, 5 adjacent noncancerous liver tissues and 5 peripheral blood samples. TCRbeta repertoire sequencing, expression microarrays and whole-exome sequencing were combined in the study across five regions of each liver tumor, with adjacent normal tissue and blood also included. The tumors of the five patients were staged as T1-T3 N0M0, with maximum diameters ranging from roughly 4 to 11 cm.

Looking up the germline V gene yields CDR1 SQVTM and CDR2 ANQGSEA. From the cysteine up to the phenylalanine, the CDR3 has a length of 14 residues. Just CDR3 DNA is preserved here, 42 bases in frame from base 1. A word on this clonotype: Which antigen it targets is not known. A read error may produce the germline difference seen at one junction end.

Points the paper makes about the study in general: Only about 8-24% of top clones were present in all five regions of a tumor, suggesting spatial heterogeneity of tumor-infiltrating T cells. Pairs of tumor regions showed greater repertoire overlap (mean roughly 36%) than tumor-adjacent pairs (17%) or tumor-blood pairs (roughly 14%), which is consistent with antigen-driven expansion. Because sequencing covered only the TCR beta chain and unpaired alpha chains were not captured, true repertoire diversity is likely underestimated. The top 250 clones made up a significantly larger repertoire fraction in tumors than in blood (p = 0.039). Only 4 to 6 patients were included in the study, and the authors note that the findings should be validated in a larger study. Because the samples were bulk and unsorted, CD4+ and CD8+ T cell repertoires could not be compared.

Without any cell sorting, total RNA and DNA were co-extracted from roughly 18-30 mg of bulk tissue using the AllPrep DNA/RNA mini kit. Roughly five patients with histopathologically diagnosed primary liver carcinoma underwent surgical resection in China between 2015 and March 2016. Chronic HBV infection was present in the patients, and the patients were treatment-naive at sampling. Each tumor was sampled at five spatially separated regions: the tumor centre plus the superior, inferior, left-lateral and right-lateral poles. More than 85% viable tumor cells were found by histology in every tumor sample. Fresh tumor and adjacent tissue pieces were bisected; one half was stored in RNAlater at -80°C, the other sent for histology. Starting from approximately 0.5 ug total RNA, TCRbeta-specific cDNA was produced by reverse transcription with a constant-region primer and ProtoScript II reverse transcriptase. Three nested multiplex PCR rounds, following a slightly modified ARM-PCR procedure, were used to build the TCRbeta libraries. Each of the first two PCR rounds ran for 9 to 10 cycles using multiplex TRBV1-TRBV30 forward primers together with a Cbeta reverse primer. Sample barcodes and Illumina adapters were added in a final 25-cycle PCR with Deep VentR polymerase. Before sequencing, amplicons of 200-500 bp were purified from gel using a QIAquick gel extraction kit. An Illumina HiSeq 2500 was used to sequence the TCRbeta amplicons, generating 250-bp paired-end reads. In the original analysis: Quality trimming of reads was performed with Trimmomatic v0.33, and paired reads were merged with FLASH v1.2.11 so that full CDR3 sequences could be recovered. V, D and J germline segments were assigned to the rearranged TCRbeta sequences using MiGEC v1.2.1b. Clonotype statistics, along with Shannon-Wiener diversity indices, were calculated using VDJtools v1.0.0. To cut down on sampling bias, every analysis after diversity analysis relied on just the 250 most abundant clonotypes from each sample. TCRdb reprocessed the public reads (quality trimming at Q25 with fastp, clone calling with MiXCR) and kept in-frame beta chains. Rows matching on CDR3 protein sequence are summarized as one entry with the most common DNA and genes. In this record, the V and J calls reflect TCRdb's handling and not the investigators' own analysis. Within this sample are more than 20,000 distinct CDR3 sequences, with approximately 79% of them counted one time only. Approximately 40% of the sample comes from the top ten.

Sequenced: liver tumor tissue from sampling region 1. The label giving this sample's cell subset or site can be read as: tumor region T1, superior pole. The rearranged segments are TRBV29-1 and TRBJ2-7; the D gene identity is not certain. The TCR originated in a woman aged 30 to 39 with primary liver carcinoma and hepatitis B virus infection. The CDR3 protein is CSVGDEYSSYEQYF. Read as DNA, the sequence is TGCAGCGTTGGAGATGAATACAGCTCCTACGAGCAGTACTTT.